These 10 T cell receptor beta chains originate from one sample sequenced in a study of Graves' ophthalmopathy and Graves' hyperthyroidism. From RNA, the CDR3 regions of TCR beta chains were amplified and sequenced. Second-round multiplex PCR came after first-round RT-PCR with HTBI primers. TCRdb itself ran the multiplex PCR reads through MiXCR, one entry per CDR3 protein. Among hundreds of thousands of distinct CDR3 sequences listed, 40% were seen once. The sequenced material came from peripheral blood. These receptors were collected from an adult man with Graves' ophthalmopathy.

This clonotype was detected only a few times. One end of the junction is discordant with germline, which a read error may explain. This sequence joins TRBV24-1 and TRBJ1-5; a possible D gene is TRBD1 (6 bases). The germline CDR1 and CDR2 sequences are KGHDR and SFDVKD. CDR3 length: 15 amino acids. The CDR3 DNA is TGTGCCAGCAGTTTAGGCCAGGGGATGAGTCAGCCCCAGCATTTT. Its protein product is CASSLGQGMSQPQHF.

This clonotype was seen a handful of times. The chain recombines TRBV20-1 with TRBJ2-7; no clear D gene. V was cut by 3 bases and J by 0 bases, with 12 bases left in between. CDR1 is DFQATT, CDR2 SNEGSKA, per germline (reference sequence). CDR3 length: 14 residues. The DNA for the CDR3 is TGCAGTGCTAGCATACAGATCGACTCCTACGAGCAGTACTTC. Translation gives CSASIQIDSYEQYF.

As to this clonotype: Given a much more abundant clone one base away, this may be a read error. The V gene is TRBV10-3, the J gene TRBJ1-1; D unresolved. In germline, CDR1 is ENHRY, CDR2 SYGVKD. CDR3 length: 13 residues. The germline V and J ends were trimmed by 5 bases and 4 bases, with 11 bases remaining between them. The CDR3 region is CAISYGRGTEAFF. CDR3 in DNA: TGTGCCATCAGTTACGGGCGGGGCACTGAAGCTTTCTTT.

The J gene is TRBJ2-5, the V gene TRBV12-3 or TRBV12-4; 7 bases are a match to TRBD1. Trimming cost V 4 bases and J 2 bases; bases outside gene matches: 7. The CDR3 spans 15 residues. The CDR3 nucleotides read TGTGCCAGCAGTTCCGGACAGGCGATACAAGAGACCCAGTACTTC. Its protein product is CASSSGQAIQETQYF.

This clonotype was seen only a few times. The chain couples TRBV20-1 to TRBJ2-5; D is ambiguous. The germline CDR1 and CDR2 sequences are DFQATT and SNEGSKA (reference sequence). The CDR3 length is 14 residues. Trimming cost V 3 bases and J 2 bases, with 13 bases left between them. This chain's CDR3 is CSASRAFGQETQYF. DNA for the CDR3: TGCAGTGCTAGCCGGGCTTTCGGGCAAGAGACCCAGTACTTC.

A few counts support this clonotype. The rearrangement links TRBV5-6 to TRBJ1-3; D remains unclear. This CDR3 has 14 residues. The V end lost 0 bases, the J end lost 0 bases, and 4 bases lay between the germline ends. Germline V gene lookup returns CDR1 SGHDT and CDR2 YYEEEE. The CDR3 bases are TGTGCCAGCAGCTTGGACATCTCTGGAAACACCATATATTTT. It yields the protein CASSLDISGNTIYF.

In this sample, this clonotype turned up many times. The chain recombines TRBV7-8 with TRBJ2-5; no firm D call. The CDR3 has 14 amino acids. Trimming pared 5 bases from V and 2 bases from J, leaving 12 bases between. Germline loops: CDR1 SGHVS, CDR2 FQNEAQ. This CDR3 reads CASSRVVVQETQYF. CDR3 nucleotides: TGTGCCAGCAGCCGAGTAGTAGTACAAGAGACCCAGTACTTC.

The rearrangement joins TRBV7-9 to TRBJ1-1, with D perhaps matching TRBD1 (5 bases). The CDR3 sequence is 16 residues long. V was shortened by 1 base and J by 1 base, with 13 bases between the two germline ends. In germline, CDR1 is SEHNR, CDR2 FQNEAQ (reference sequence). CDR3 DNA: TGTGCCAGCAGCTTAGGGGTGGGGGGAGGGAACACTGAAGCTTTCTTT. Its translation is CASSLGVGGGNTEAFF.

This clonotype was observed many times. At one end the junction does not follow the germline gene, possibly because of a read error. The chain is built from TRBV5-4 and TRBJ1-1; the match to TRBD1 covers 9 bases. CDR3 size: 14 residues. Germline lookup yields CDR1 SGHNT and CDR2 YYREEE (reference sequence). The CDR3 region is CASSPGQGRTEAFF. The CDR3 DNA is TGCGCCAGCAGCCCTGGACAGGGGAGGACTGAAGCTTTCTTT.

Ten or more counts support this clonotype. The chain combines TRBV7-2 with TRBJ2-6; 7 positions agree with TRBD1. The J segment lost 3 bases and the V segment lost 4 bases, leaving 12 bases of the junction unmatched. Per germline, CDR1 SGHTA and CDR2 FQGNSA. The CDR3 is 18 amino acids. CDR3 DNA sequence: TGTGCCAGCAGCTCTCGACAGGGAAGGCATGGTGGGGCCAACGTCCTGACTTTC. It specifies CASSSRQGRHGGANVLTF.